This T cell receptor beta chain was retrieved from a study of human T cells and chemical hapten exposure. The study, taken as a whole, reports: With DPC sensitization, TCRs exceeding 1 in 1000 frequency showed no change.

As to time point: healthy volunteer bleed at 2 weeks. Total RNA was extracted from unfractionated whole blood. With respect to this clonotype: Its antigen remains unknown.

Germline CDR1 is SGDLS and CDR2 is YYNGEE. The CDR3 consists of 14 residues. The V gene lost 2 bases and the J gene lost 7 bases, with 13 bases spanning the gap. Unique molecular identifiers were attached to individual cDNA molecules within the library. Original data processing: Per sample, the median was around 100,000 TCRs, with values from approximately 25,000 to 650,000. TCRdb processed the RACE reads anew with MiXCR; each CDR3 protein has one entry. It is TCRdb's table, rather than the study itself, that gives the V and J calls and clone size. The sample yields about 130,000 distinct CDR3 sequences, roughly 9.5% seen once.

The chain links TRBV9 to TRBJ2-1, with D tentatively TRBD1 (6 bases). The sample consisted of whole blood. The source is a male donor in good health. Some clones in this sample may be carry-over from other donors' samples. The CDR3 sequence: CASSVEDRYNEQFF. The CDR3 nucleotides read TGTGCCAGCAGCGTGGAAGACAGGTATAATGAGCAGTTCTTC.